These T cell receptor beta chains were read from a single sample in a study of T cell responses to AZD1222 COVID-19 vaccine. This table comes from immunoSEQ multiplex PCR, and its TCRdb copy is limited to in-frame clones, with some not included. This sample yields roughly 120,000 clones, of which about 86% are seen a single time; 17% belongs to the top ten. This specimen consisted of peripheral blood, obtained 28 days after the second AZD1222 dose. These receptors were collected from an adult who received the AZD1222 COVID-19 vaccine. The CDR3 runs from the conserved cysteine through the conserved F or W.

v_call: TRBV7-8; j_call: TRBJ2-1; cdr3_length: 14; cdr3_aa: CASKGTEAYNEQFF
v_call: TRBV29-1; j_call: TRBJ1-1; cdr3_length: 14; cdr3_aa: CSVEEMSMNTEAFF
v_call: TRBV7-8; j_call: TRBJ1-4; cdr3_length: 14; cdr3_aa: CASSPTRKDEKLFF
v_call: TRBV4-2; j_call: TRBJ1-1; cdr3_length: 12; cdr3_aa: CASRGGNTEAFF
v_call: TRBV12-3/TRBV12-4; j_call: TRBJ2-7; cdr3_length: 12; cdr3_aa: CASTEGGHEQYF
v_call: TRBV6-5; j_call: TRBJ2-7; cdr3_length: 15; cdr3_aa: CASSPGVAGSYEQYF
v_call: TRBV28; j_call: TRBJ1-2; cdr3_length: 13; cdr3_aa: CASSLQSNYGYTF
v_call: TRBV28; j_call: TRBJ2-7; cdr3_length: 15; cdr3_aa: CASSLPDSSSYEQYF
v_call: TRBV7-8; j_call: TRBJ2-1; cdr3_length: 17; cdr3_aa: CASSLSVGTGGWNEQFF
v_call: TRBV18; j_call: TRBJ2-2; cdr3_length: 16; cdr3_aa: CASSIGQGSDTGELFF
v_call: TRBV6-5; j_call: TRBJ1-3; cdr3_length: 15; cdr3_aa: CASSYSSGAGNTIYF
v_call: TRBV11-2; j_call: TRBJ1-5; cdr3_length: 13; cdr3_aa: CASSLEEDQPQHF
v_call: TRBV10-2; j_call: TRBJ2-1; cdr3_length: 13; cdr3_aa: CASSLRAGGPEFF
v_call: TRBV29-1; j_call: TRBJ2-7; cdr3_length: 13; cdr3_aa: CSVGGQGANEQYF
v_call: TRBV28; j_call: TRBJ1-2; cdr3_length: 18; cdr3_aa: CASRPGGYVLQGAYGYTF
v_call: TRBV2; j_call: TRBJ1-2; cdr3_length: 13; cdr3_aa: CASSSREAYGYTF
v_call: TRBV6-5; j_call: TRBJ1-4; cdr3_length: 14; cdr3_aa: CASSWTGTNEKLFF
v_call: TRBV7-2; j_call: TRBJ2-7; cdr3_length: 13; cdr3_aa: CASSPGQGYEQYF